This T cell receptor (beta chain) was profiled in a study of shared clonotypes between healthy human individuals. In the naive CD8 group, cells lacked CD45RO and were positively selected for CCR7, so terminally differentiated effector memory CD45RA+ cells were left out. Assay: immunoSEQ multiplex PCR; the TCRdb copy retains only in-frame clones and omits some. The table shows around 2,000,000 clones, with just under 95% occurring only once. About this clone: Other DNA sequences in the sample encode the same CDR3.

The sequence was collected from a young man in good health. What was sequenced was naive CD8+ T cells sorted from blood.

The CDR3: CASGLGTGNTEAFF. The CDR3 nucleotides read TGTGCTAGTGGCCTCGGGACGGGGAACACTGAAGCTTTCTTT. V usage is TRBV12-5 and J usage is TRBJ1-1, with D maybe TRBD1 (5 bases). V lost 6 bases, J lost 1 base, and 12 bases lay in between. This CDR3 comprises 14 residues. The germline V gene encodes CDR1 LGHNT and CDR2 FRNRAP.